A selection of T cell receptor beta chains follows, all from one sample in a study of shared clonotypes between healthy human individuals. The data were produced by immunoSEQ multiplex PCR, yet TCRdb's version contains in-frame clones alone and is incomplete. The table shows millions of clones, with about 95% occurring only once. The sample was naive CD8+ T cells sorted from blood. These receptors all come from a man younger than 30 in good health. Each CDR3 is given with its conserved first and last residue. A D gene is named only where the DNA matches it firmly. Where a row states a size, it is once, few, many or the class of an expanded clone; other rows omit it.

j_call | v_call | clone_size | d_call | cdr3_aa | cdr3_nt
TRBJ2-7 | TRBV9 | - | - | CASSPSHLPYEQYF | TGTGCCAGCAGCCCGAGCCATTTGCCCTACGAGCAGTACTTC
TRBJ2-5 | TRBV5-1 | - | - | CASSTSLTGEQETQYF | TGCGCCAGCAGCACTTCGCTCACAGGAGAACAAGAGACCCAGTACTTC
TRBJ2-1 | TRBV4-1 | once | - | CASSPREAFTGYNEQFF | TGCGCCAGCAGCCCCCGAGAAGCGTTTACGGGGTACAATGAGCAGTTCTTC
TRBJ2-7 | TRBV7-9 | - | - | CASGAGMGEQYF | TGTGCCAGCGGGGCGGGAATGGGCGAGCAGTACTTC
TRBJ1-1 | TRBV6-5 | - | - | CASSADGVNTEAFF | TGTGCCAGCAGTGCTGACGGTGTGAACACTGAAGCTTTCTTT
TRBJ1-1 | TRBV7-9 | - | - | CASSLGGEIAEAFF | TGTGCCAGCAGCTTGGGGGGAGAAATCGCTGAAGCTTTCTTT
TRBJ2-3 | TRBV5-1 | - | - | CASSLESSSDTQYF | TGCGCCAGCAGCTTGGAAAGCAGCTCAGATACGCAGTATTTT
TRBJ2-7 | TRBV11-2 | - | - | CASSLDGGSGSYEQYF | TGTGCCAGCAGCTTAGATGGAGGGAGTGGATCCTACGAGCAGTACTTC
TRBJ2-5 | TRBV4-1 | once | TRBD2 | CASSLWFSGGDFQETQYF | TGCGCCAGCAGCCTTTGGTTTAGCGGGGGGGATTTTCAAGAGACCCAGTACTTC
TRBJ2-1 | TRBV7-6 | - | TRBD2 | CASRREIEDEQFF | TGTGCCAGCAGGCGGGAGATTGAGGATGAGCAGTTCTTC
TRBJ2-7 | TRBV6-1 | - | TRBD1 | CASSEPLTGIISEQYF | TGTGCCAGCAGTGAACCTCTGACAGGGATTATTTCCGAGCAGTACTTC
TRBJ2-1 | TRBV5-4 | - | TRBD2 | CASSLVAGGGNEQFF | TGTGCCAGCAGCTTGGTAGCGGGAGGGGGCAATGAGCAGTTCTTC
TRBJ2-7 | TRBV6-1 | - | TRBD2 | CASSEALAVERAYEQYF | TGTGCCAGCAGTGAAGCACTAGCGGTCGAACGGGCCTACGAGCAGTACTTC
TRBJ2-1 | TRBV11-2 | - | - | CASSPGPKDEQFF | TGTGCCAGCAGCCCCGGACCGAAAGATGAGCAGTTCTTC
TRBJ1-1 | TRBV4-1 | - | TRBD1 | CASSTDRYVEAFF | TGCGCCAGCAGCACGGACAGGTACGTCGAAGCTTTCTTT
TRBJ1-1 | TRBV9 | - | - | CASSPGVNTEAFF | TGTGCCAGCAGCCCGGGGGTGAACACTGAAGCTTTCTTT
TRBJ2-7 | TRBV2 | - | - | CASSDPRGQGRYEQYF | TGTGCCAGCAGTGACCCCCGCGGGCAGGGACGCTACGAGCAGTACTTC
TRBJ2-5 | TRBV18 | - | - | CASSPWDHEETQYF | TGTGCCAGCTCACCATGGGACCATGAGGAGACCCAGTACTTC
TRBJ2-1 | TRBV5-1 | once | TRBD1 | CASSLGDRDNEQFF | TGCGCCAGCAGCTTGGGAGACAGGGACAATGAGCAGTTCTTC
TRBJ1-2 | TRBV5-6 | - | - | CASSLVAGTNYGYTF | TGTGCCAGCAGCTTGGTGGCAGGGACGAACTATGGCTACACCTTC
TRBJ2-2 | TRBV7-7 | - | TRBD1 | CASSLDTIGTENTGELFF | TGTGCTAGCAGCTTAGACACTATTGGGACAGAGAACACCGGGGAGCTGTTTTTT
TRBJ2-1 | TRBV30 | - | TRBD2 | CAWSPDSGGVYNEQFF | TGTGCCTGGAGTCCCGATAGCGGGGGGGTTTACAATGAGCAGTTCTTC
TRBJ2-7 | TRBV6-6 | - | - | CASSLGNEQYF | TGTGCCAGCAGTCTGGGAAACGAGCAGTACTTC
TRBJ2-5 | TRBV10-3 | - | - | CAISDKGRSETETQYF | TGTGCCATCAGTGATAAGGGACGTTCTGAGACGGAGACCCAGTACTTC
TRBJ1-6 | TRBV10-2 | - | - | CASSGGIISPLHF | TGCGCCAGCAGTGGGGGGATCATCTCACCCCTCCACTTT
TRBJ2-1 | TRBV7-9 | - | - | CASSEARIAPYNEQFF | TGTGCCAGCAGCGAGGCAAGAATAGCTCCCTACAATGAGCAGTTCTTC
TRBJ2-7 | TRBV6-5 | - | TRBD1 | CASSYSGTGPSEQYF | TGTGCCAGCAGTTACTCCGGGACAGGGCCGTCGGAGCAGTACTTC
TRBJ2-7 | TRBV4-1 | - | TRBD2 | CASSPRSGEGPYEQYF | TGCGCCAGCAGCCCGCGGTCGGGGGAGGGCCCCTACGAGCAGTACTTC
TRBJ1-5 | TRBV9 | - | - | CASSVGAQANSNQPQHF | TGTGCCAGCAGCGTAGGAGCCCAGGCTAATAGCAATCAGCCCCAGCATTTT
TRBJ2-2 | TRBV7-9 | - | - | CASSGSVTGTGELFF | TGTGCCAGCAGCGGAAGCGTGACGGGGACCGGGGAGCTGTTTTTT
TRBJ2-7 | TRBV30 | - | TRBD1 | CAWSVGTVSYEQYF | TGTGCCTGGAGTGTCGGGACAGTCTCCTACGAGCAGTACTTC
TRBJ1-1 | TRBV2 | - | - | CASRGLTTEAFF | TGTGCCAGCAGGGGGCTTACCACTGAAGCTTTCTTT
TRBJ2-7 | TRBV28 | - | - | CASSRSDQGWYEQYF | TGTGCCAGCAGTCGTTCCGACCAGGGGTGGTACGAGCAGTACTTC
TRBJ1-5 | TRBV4-1 | - | - | CASSQVGNQPQHF | TGCGCCAGCAGCCAAGTTGGCAATCAGCCCCAGCATTTT
TRBJ1-2 | TRBV21-1 | - | - | CASSKATEDPNYGYTF | TGTGCCAGCAGCAAAGCGACCGAGGACCCGAACTATGGCTACACCTTC
TRBJ2-1 | TRBV15 | - | - | CATSSSGYEQFF | TGTGCCACCAGCAGTAGCGGATATGAGCAGTTCTTC
TRBJ2-2 | TRBV13 | - | - | CASSSPSTGNTGELFF | TGTGCCAGCAGCTCCCCATCGACAGGGAACACCGGGGAGCTGTTTTTT
TRBJ2-7 | TRBV9 | once | - | CASSVGPGGYEQYF | TGTGCCAGCAGCGTAGGTCCCGGGGGCTACGAGCAGTACTTC
TRBJ2-3 | TRBV5-6 | - | - | CASSFAQGFITDTQYF | TGTGCCAGCAGCTTTGCCCAGGGGTTCATCACAGATACGCAGTATTTT
TRBJ2-3 | TRBV5-6 | - | TRBD2 | CASATLLATDTQYF | TGTGCCAGCGCGACTCTACTAGCGACAGATACGCAGTATTTT
TRBJ1-1 | TRBV29-1 | - | - | CSVVLTEAFF | TGCAGCGTTGTTCTCACTGAAGCTTTCTTT